By share, the clone carrying this T cell receptor (beta chain) ranks as medium-sized. Antigen specificity is unknown. The data were obtained in a study of identical twins. Study-level results: Beta out-of-frame sequences showed weaker excess sharing between twins. Twin pairs' shared out-of-frame alpha sequences were enriched in low generation probability.

The germline V gene has CDR1 DFQATT and CDR2 SNEGSKA (reference sequence). Deletions cut 3 bases from V and 1 base from J, with 7 bases between. The CDR3 contains 12 residues. TCRdb analysed the 5' RACE reads with MiXCR anew, one entry per CDR3 protein. The repertoire consists of hundreds of thousands of distinct CDR3 sequences, with roughly a tenth occurring once and the leading ten covering roughly 5%. This TCR was sampled from a woman aged 18-29 years in good health. Material for sequencing was memory (CD45RO+) T cells sorted from blood. The chain has TRBV20-1 and TRBJ2-7; no definite D call. This CDR3 is CSARLDSYEQYF. As DNA, the CDR3 is TGCAGTGCTAGGCTGGATTCCTACGAGCAGTACTTC.